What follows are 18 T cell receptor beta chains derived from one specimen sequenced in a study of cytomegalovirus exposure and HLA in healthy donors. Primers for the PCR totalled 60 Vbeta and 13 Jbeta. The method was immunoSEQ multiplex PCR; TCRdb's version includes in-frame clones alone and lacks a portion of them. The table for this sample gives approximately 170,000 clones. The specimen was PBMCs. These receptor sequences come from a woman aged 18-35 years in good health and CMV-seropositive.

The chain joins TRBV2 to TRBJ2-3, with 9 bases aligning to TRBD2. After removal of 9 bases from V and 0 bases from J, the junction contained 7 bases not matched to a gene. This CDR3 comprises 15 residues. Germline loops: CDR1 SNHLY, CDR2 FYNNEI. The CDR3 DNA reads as TGTGCCAGGTCAGCGGGAGGTGCGAGCACAGATACGCAGTATTTT. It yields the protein CARSAGGASTDTQYF.

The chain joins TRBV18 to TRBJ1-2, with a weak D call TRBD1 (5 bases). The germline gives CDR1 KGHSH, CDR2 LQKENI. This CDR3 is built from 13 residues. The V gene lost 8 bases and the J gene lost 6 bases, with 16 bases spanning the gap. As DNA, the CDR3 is TGTGCCAGCCGAGACGGGGGAGGGGATGGCTACACCTTC. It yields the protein CASRDGGGDGYTF.

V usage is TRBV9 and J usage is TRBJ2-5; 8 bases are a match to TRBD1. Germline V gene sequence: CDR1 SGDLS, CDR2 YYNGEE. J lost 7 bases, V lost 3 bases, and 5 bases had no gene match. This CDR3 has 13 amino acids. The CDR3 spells CASSGGQGTTQYF. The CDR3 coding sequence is TGTGCCAGCAGCGGCGGACAGGGTACGACCCAGTACTTC.

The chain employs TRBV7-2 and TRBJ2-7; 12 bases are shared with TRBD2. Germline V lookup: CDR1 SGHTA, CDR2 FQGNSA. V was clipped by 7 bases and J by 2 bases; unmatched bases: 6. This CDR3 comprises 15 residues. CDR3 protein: CASNTPSGGAYEQYF. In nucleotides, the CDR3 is TGTGCCAGCAACACCCCTAGCGGGGGGGCCTACGAGCAGTACTTC.

The CDR3 sequence is CAISGERIEQFF. The CDR3 nucleotides read TGTGCCATCAGTGGGGAGCGCATAGAGCAGTTCTTC. The chain couples TRBV10-3 to TRBJ2-1, with D perhaps matching TRBD2 (5 bases). Germline CDR1 is ENHRY and CDR2 is SYGVKD. The CDR3 is 12 amino acids. Trimming removed 4 bases at V and 10 bases at J, with 11 bases between.

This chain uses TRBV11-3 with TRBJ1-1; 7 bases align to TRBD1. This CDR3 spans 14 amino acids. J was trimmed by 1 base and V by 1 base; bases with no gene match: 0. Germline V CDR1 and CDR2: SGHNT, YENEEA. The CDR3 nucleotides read TGTGCCAGCAGCTTAGGGACAGGGAACACTGAAGCTTTCTTT. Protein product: CASSLGTGNTEAFF.

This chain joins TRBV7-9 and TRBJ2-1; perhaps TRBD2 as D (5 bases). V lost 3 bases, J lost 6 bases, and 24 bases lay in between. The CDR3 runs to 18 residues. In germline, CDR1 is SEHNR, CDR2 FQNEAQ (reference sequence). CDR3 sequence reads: CASSFEAAEDGTSNEQFF. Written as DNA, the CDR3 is TGTGCCAGCAGCTTTGAGGCTGCTGAGGACGGTACTAGCAATGAGCAGTTCTTC.

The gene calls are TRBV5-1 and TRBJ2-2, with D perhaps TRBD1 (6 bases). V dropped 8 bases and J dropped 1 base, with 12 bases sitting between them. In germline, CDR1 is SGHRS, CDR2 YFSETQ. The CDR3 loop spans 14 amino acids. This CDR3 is CASYQQGNTGELFF. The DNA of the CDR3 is TGCGCCAGTTACCAACAGGGGAACACCGGGGAGCTGTTTTTT.

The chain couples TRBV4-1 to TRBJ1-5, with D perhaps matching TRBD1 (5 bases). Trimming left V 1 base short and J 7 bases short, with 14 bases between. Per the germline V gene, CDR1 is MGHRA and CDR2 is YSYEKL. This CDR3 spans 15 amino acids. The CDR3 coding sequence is TGCGCCAGCAGCCAAGGGCCGGGAGGGGTCCAGCCCCAGCATTTT. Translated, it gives CASSQGPGGVQPQHF.

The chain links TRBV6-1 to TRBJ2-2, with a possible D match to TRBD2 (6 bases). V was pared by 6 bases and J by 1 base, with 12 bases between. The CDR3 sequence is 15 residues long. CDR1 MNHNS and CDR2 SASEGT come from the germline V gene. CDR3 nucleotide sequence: TGTGCCAGCAGGGTTAGCGGAAGGAACACCGGGGAGCTGTTTTTT. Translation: CASRVSGRNTGELFF.

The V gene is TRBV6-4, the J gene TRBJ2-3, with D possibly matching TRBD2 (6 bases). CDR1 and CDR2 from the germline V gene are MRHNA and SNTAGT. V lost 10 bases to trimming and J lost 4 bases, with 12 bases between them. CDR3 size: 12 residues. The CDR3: CATRGLADTQYF. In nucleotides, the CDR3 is TGTGCCACCCGGGGGTTGGCAGATACGCAGTATTTT.

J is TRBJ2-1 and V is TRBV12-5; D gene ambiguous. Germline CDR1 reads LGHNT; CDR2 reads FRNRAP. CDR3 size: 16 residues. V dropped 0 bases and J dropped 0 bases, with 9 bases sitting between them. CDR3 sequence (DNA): TGTGCTAGTGGTTTGGTACGGAGTTTCTCCTACAATGAGCAGTTCTTC. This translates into CASGLVRSFSYNEQFF.

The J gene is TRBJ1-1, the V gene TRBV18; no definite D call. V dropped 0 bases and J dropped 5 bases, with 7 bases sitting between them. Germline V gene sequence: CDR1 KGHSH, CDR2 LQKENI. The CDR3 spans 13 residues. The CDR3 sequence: CASSPPGVTEAFF. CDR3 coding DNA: TGTGCCAGCTCACCACCGGGCGTAACTGAAGCTTTCTTT.

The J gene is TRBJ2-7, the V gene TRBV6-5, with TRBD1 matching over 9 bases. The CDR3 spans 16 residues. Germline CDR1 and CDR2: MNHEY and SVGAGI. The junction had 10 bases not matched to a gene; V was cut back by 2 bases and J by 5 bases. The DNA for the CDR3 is TGTGCCAGCAGTTACGGGACAGGGCTTGCTGGAGACGAGCAGTACTTC. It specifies CASSYGTGLAGDEQYF.

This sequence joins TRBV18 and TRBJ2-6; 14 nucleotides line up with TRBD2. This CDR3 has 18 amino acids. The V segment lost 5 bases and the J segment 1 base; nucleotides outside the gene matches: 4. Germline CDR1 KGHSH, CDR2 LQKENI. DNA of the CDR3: TGTGCCAGCTCATCTCGGACTAGCGGGAGGTCTGGGGCCAACGTCCTGACTTTC. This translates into CASSSRTSGRSGANVLTF.

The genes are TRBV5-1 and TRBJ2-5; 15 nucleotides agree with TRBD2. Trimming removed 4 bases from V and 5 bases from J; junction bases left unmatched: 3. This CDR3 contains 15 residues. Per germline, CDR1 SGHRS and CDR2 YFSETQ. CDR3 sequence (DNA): TGCGCCAGCAGCCCTGGGACTAGCGGGAGGGAGACCCAGTACTTC. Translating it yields CASSPGTSGRETQYF.

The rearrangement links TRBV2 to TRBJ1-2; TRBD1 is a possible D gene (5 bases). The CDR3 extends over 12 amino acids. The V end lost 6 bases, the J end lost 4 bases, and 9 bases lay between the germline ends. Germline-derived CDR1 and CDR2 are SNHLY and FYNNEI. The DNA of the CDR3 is TGTGCCAGCAGAGGGGTTTCCTATGGCTACACCTTC. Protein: CASRGVSYGYTF.

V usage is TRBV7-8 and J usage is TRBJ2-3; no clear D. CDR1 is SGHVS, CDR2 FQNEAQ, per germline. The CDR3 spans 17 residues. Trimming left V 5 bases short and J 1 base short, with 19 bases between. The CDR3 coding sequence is TGTGCCAGCAGCCCCTTAGGCAGGCCCTCTGGCACAGATACGCAGTATTTT. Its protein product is CASSPLGRPSGTDTQYF.